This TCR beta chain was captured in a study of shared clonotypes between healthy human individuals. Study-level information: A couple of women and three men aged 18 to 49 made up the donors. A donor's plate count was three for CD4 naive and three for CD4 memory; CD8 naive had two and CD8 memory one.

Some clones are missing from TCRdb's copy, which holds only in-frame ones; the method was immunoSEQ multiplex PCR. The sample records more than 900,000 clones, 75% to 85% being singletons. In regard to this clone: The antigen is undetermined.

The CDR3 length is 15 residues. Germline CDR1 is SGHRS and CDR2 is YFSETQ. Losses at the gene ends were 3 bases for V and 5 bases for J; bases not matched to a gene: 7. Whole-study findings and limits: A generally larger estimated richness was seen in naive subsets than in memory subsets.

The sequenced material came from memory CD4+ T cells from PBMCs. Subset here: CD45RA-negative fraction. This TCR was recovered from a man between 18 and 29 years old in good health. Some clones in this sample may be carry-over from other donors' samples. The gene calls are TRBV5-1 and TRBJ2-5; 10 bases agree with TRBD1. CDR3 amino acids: CASSSGDRGSETQYF. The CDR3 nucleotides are TGCGCCAGCAGCTCAGGGGACAGGGGATCGGAGACCCAGTACTTC.